This is a list of T cell receptor beta chains from one sample in a study of blood T cell repertoires in COVID-19. Here immunoSEQ multiplex PCR was the method, and the copy in TCRdb shows in-frame clones only, minus some. The sample has over 40,000 clones; roughly 83% are singletons. Specimen: peripheral blood. These receptors were taken from a woman aged 55-69 years with acute or convalescent COVID-19. Each CDR3 is given with its conserved first and last residue. D genes are given only for firm matches. Clone sizes are given selectively: once, few, many, or a class where the clone is expanded.

>NA|TRBJ1-3|TRBV4-1|TRBD1
TGCGCCAGCAGCCACCCATCGACAGGGGCTGGAAACACCATATATTTT
CASSHPSTGAGNTIYF
>NA|TRBJ2-3|TRBV6-2/TRBV6-3|TRBD2
TGTGCCAGCAGTCGCCCGACTAGCGGGGCTCGCACAGATACGCAGTATTTT
CASSRPTSGARTDTQYF
>once|TRBJ1-5|TRBV10-1|TRBD1
TGCGCCAGCAGCAACGGACAGGGGTCGTCCAATCAGCCCCAGCATTTT
CASSNGQGSSNQPQHF
>NA|TRBJ1-2|TRBV20-1|NA
TGCAGTGCCGTTCCGGACTATGGCTACACCTTC
CSAVPDYGYTF
>NA|TRBJ2-7|TRBV7-8|TRBD1
TGTGCCAGCTCCTTGTTACAGGGGTACGACGAGCAGTACTTC
CASSLLQGYDEQYF
>NA|TRBJ2-3|TRBV5-1|TRBD2
TGCGCCAGCAGCTTCACGCGGAGCGGGAGGGAAGGTGATACGCAGTATTTT
CASSFTRSGREGDTQYF
>NA|TRBJ2-7|TRBV9|TRBD1
TGTGCCAGCAGCGCCCAGACAGGGGGCTACGAGCAGTACTTC
CASSAQTGGYEQYF
>NA|TRBJ2-7|TRBV7-9|NA
TGTGCCAGCAGCTTAAAGGCAGGAGGGTACGAGCAGTACTTC
CASSLKAGGYEQYF
>NA|TRBJ2-1|TRBV5-1|NA
TGCGCCAGCCAGCAGGGGTCCTACAATGAGCAGTTCTTC
CASQQGSYNEQFF
>NA|TRBJ2-4|TRBV6-5|TRBD1
TGTGCCAGCAGCCTTTTCCAGGGGGCCATAAACATTCAGTACTTC
CASSLFQGAINIQYF
>NA|TRBJ1-1|TRBV29-1|TRBD1
TGCAGCGCCTTACAGGGGGCAGGCACTGAAGCTTTCTTT
CSALQGAGTEAFF
>NA|TRBJ1-3|TRBV10-3|NA
TGTGCCATCAGGAAGGAGGGCTCTGGAAACACCATATATTTT
CAIRKEGSGNTIYF
>NA|TRBJ2-3|TRBV6-6|NA
TGTGCCAGCAGACTGAGAGGGTCCCACACAGATACGCAGTATTTT
CASRLRGSHTDTQYF
>once|TRBJ2-7|TRBV5-1|TRBD2
TGCGCCAGCAGCTTGGAGCCCCCGACTAGCGGGATGAGGGAGCAGTACTTC
CASSLEPPTSGMREQYF
>NA|TRBJ2-1|TRBV4-1|TRBD2
TGCGCCAGCAGCCAAGGGGGAGGGAATGAGCAGTTCTTC
CASSQGGGNEQFF
>few|TRBJ1-2|TRBV29-1|TRBD1
TGCAGCGTTGAACGGCCCCGTGGGCAGGGGGGAGGCTACACCTTC
CSVERPRGQGGGYTF
>few|TRBJ1-4|TRBV21-1|NA
TGTGCCAGCAGCCTTATCGCGATGAGGGACAGGGAAGATGAAAAACTGTTTTTT
CASSLIAMRDREDEKLFF
>NA|TRBJ2-3|TRBV15|NA
TGTGCCACCAGCAGAGATCGAGCCACAGATACGCAGTATTTT
CATSRDRATDTQYF
>NA|TRBJ1-1|TRBV19|TRBD1
TGTGCCAGTAGGAGGGGGCCTGGGCACACTGAAGCTTTCTTT
CASRRGPGHTEAFF
>NA|TRBJ2-7|TRBV7-8|TRBD1
TGTGCCAGCAGCCCCGGGACAGGGAGATACGAGCAGTACTTC
CASSPGTGRYEQYF
>once|TRBJ1-3|TRBV3-1/TRBV3-2|TRBD1
TGTGCCAGCAGCCTTCCGGGACAGCTACTTCTGCTTAGGGACACCATATATTTT
CASSLPGQLLLLRDTIYF